This T cell receptor beta chain was documented in a study of blood T cells in healthy people across ages (dated by TCRdb to between 2015 and 2016). A note on the overall study: Template switching captured roughly one uniquely barcoded TCR beta cDNA molecule per two T cells in model experiments. Two additional independent replicas of 1 million unique cDNA reads from the same blood draw were analyzed for two donors (one aged 18 to 30 and one aged 80 or older). To track age-related changes in TCR beta repertoire diversity, the study relied on deep sequencing normalized with unique cDNA molecular identifiers. The donors were split into four age groups: young (average around 17 years), middle-aged (over 35), aged (over 55) and long-lived (approximately 89). To avoid experimental bias, donors of different ages were randomly spread across the sequencing lanes.

Details on this clonotype: Its antigen remains unidentified. No base-level quality is on record; no much larger clone is a single base apart.

Study-level results and caveats: The percentage of naive T cells measured by flow cytometry correlated strongly with observed TCR beta diversity. As age increased, observed TCR beta diversity per million T cells dropped in a roughly linear way, and a significant reduction was already evident by age around 41. Because the CMV infection status of the donors was unknown, age-related changes in expanded clonotypes may potentially have been confounded. Compared with the aged group, more naive CD4+ T cells, fewer expanded clones and increased TCR diversity were shown by the long-lived group, suggesting age selection. Estimates of total diversity based on one million sequenced T cells were considered lower bounds and underestimates. Bulk unsorted PBMC profiling prevented conclusive comparison of naive and antigen-experienced compartments.

The germline V gene supplies CDR1 MNHEY and CDR2 SVGAGI. From cysteine to phenylalanine, the CDR3 is 14 amino acids long. Just CDR3 DNA is preserved here, 42 bases in frame from base 1. Systemically healthy Caucasian individuals from Russia, 35 to 50 in total and aged 6 to 90 years, were included as donors. Roughly 9.5 milliliters of peripheral blood were drawn from each donor into EDTA-treated Vacutainer tubes. Ficoll-Paque density-gradient centrifugation was used to isolate PBMCs, with at least 6.5 million per sample. Total RNA, at least 6 micrograms per sample, was extracted from PBMCs with Trizol reagent. The percentages of naive CD45RAhigh/CD27high T cells were determined by flow cytometry on a PBMC aliquot from every donor. The library was made by 5' RACE. TCRdb lists the instrument as Illumina HiSeq 2500. The second PCR ran for about 6 to 11 cycles and used a J-beta primer mix along with a sample-barcoded 5' primer. A unique molecular identifier was introduced onto each TCR beta cDNA molecule by a template-switch 5' adaptor carrying 12 random nucleotides. At least 2.5 million CDR3-containing paired-end reads were obtained from each sample. All of the RNA was converted into first-strand cDNA using the Mint cDNA synthesis kit, with a TRBC-specific oligonucleotide serving as the primer. Following uracil-DNA glycosylase treatment, all cDNA underwent a first 18-cycle PCR with the universal primers M1SS and BC2_uni_R. The original pipeline was this. For normalization, 1 million high-quality reads, each with a distinct molecular identifier, were randomly selected from each sample. Reads with shared molecular identifiers were discarded instead of being binned into consensus sequences. CDR3 identification, clonotype clustering and error correction used MiTCR with a Q25 quality threshold and the strictest error-elimination algorithm. A nonparametric unseen species model with Euler transformation was used to estimate a lower bound on total TCR beta diversity. TCRdb ran its own pipeline on the public reads, namely fastp trimming at Q25 and MiXCR clone calling, and kept in-frame beta chains. Rows with a matching CDR3 protein are joined into one entry that keeps the most common DNA and genes. In this record, the V and J calls reflect TCRdb's handling and not the investigators' own analysis. This sample is represented by about 1.4 million distinct CDR3 sequences; roughly 59% of them were singletons. The ten largest clonotypes hold 6.5% to 8% of the sample.

Recombination linked TRBV6-5 to TRBJ2-5, with TRBD1 identical over 11 junction bases. The DNA end is a closer match to TRBJ2-7, so the J assignment may be wrong. The clonotype comes from a man between 18 and 35 years old in good health. The sequenced sample consisted of blood. CDR3 region: CASSTGTGGPEQYF. The bases are TGTGCCAGCAGTACCGGGACAGGGGGTCCCGAGCAGTACTTC.